Following are 8 T cell receptor beta chains from one sample sequenced in a study of CD8+ T cells in alopecia areata. RNA extraction and reverse transcription yielded cDNA as sequencing template. The assay was immunoSEQ multiplex PCR, and TCRdb's table has in-frame clones only and misses some. Of 140,000 to 150,000 clones listed, about 51% were seen once; the top ten hold over 0.85%. Sequencing used CD4+ T cells sorted from blood, obtained at week 0. The receptors were gathered from a human donor with alopecia areata.

The V gene is TRBV25-1, the J gene TRBJ2-1; a possible D gene is TRBD2 (5 bases). V was cut by 0 bases and J by 8 bases, with 11 bases left in between. Germline CDR1 and CDR2: MGHDK and SYGVNS. CDR3 size: 14 residues. The DNA of the CDR3 is TGTGCCAGCAGTGAATACGGGAACAAGGATGAGCAGTTCTTC. Translation gives CASSEYGNKDEQFF.

This clone was recorded a few times. The chain combines TRBV29-1 with TRBJ2-2; D remains ambiguous. Trimming shortened V by 5 bases and J by 6 bases, and 13 bases separated the two germline ends. The CDR3 sequence is 13 residues long. CDR1 is SQVTM and CDR2 is ANQGSEA in the germline V gene. The CDR3 DNA reads TGCAGCGTTCCAAGTAGGAGCCCCGGGGAGCTGTTTTTT. As protein: CSVPSRSPGELFF.

This chain uses TRBV30 with TRBJ1-2, with D unresolved. The germline V gene has CDR1 GTSNPN and CDR2 SVGIG (reference sequence). V was trimmed by 5 bases and J by 7 bases, leaving 17 bases between them. The CDR3 sequence is 13 residues long. DNA for the CDR3: TGTGCCTGGTTTACTGAGCTTCTATCTGGCTACACCTTC. It yields the protein CAWFTELLSGYTF.

The V call is TRBV5-4, the J call TRBJ2-3, with 9 nucleotides matching TRBD1. The CDR3 runs to 17 residues. Losses at the gene ends were 0 bases for V and 1 base for J; bases not matched to a gene: 6. Germline V gene sequence: CDR1 SGHNT, CDR2 YYREEE (reference sequence). The CDR3 bases are TGTGCCAGCAGCTTGGTACAGGGGGCGATCGGCACAGATACGCAGTATTTT. Translating gives CASSLVQGAIGTDTQYF.

The rearrangement links TRBV15 to TRBJ2-7; 9 bases are a match to TRBD1. Germline CDR1 reads LNHNV; CDR2 reads YYDKDF (reference sequence). V lost 5 bases, J lost 3 bases, and 2 bases stayed unmatched. The CDR3 is made up of 13 amino acids. The CDR3 nucleotides read TGTGCCACCAGCCCGGACAGGGGCTACGAGCAGTACTTC. It translates to CATSPDRGYEQYF.

This clone was seen only a few times. The rearrangement uses TRBV9 and TRBJ2-5; tentative D call: TRBD2 (6 bases). The germline CDR1 and CDR2 sequences are SGDLS and YYNGEE. The CDR3 length is 15 residues. V gave up 3 bases and J gave up 4 bases, with 16 bases separating them. DNA for the CDR3: TGTGCCAGCAGCGGGCGTCCGGGAGCGGTAGAGACCCAGTACTTC. This gives the protein CASSGRPGAVETQYF.

This chain connects TRBV5-5 to TRBJ2-2; D gene uncertain. V lost 1 base and J 0 bases, leaving 7 bases between the germline ends. The CDR3 totals 15 residues. Germline V lookup: CDR1 SGHKS, CDR2 YYEKEE (reference sequence). The CDR3 protein is CASSLTRANTGELFF. The DNA for the CDR3 is TGTGCCAGCAGCTTGACGCGCGCGAACACCGGGGAGCTGTTTTTT. Looking up the rest from reference TRBV5-5 and TRBJ2-2 gives the full variable domain: DAGVTQSPTHLIKTRGQQVTLRCSPISGHKSVSWYQQVLGQGPQFIFQYYEKEERGRGNFPDRFSARQFPNYSSELNVNALLLGDSALYLCASSLTRANTGELFFGEGSRLTVL.

This clone came up a few times. V gene TRBV6-5 combines with J gene TRBJ1-3; D possibly corresponds to TRBD1 (5 bases). The CDR3 extends over 15 amino acids. Germline V gene sequence: CDR1 MNHEY, CDR2 SVGAGI. V gave up 2 bases and J gave up 6 bases, with 14 bases separating them. CDR3: CASSYGRGRLNTIYF. In nucleotides, the CDR3 is TGTGCCAGCAGTTACGGCCGGGGCAGGCTAAACACCATATATTTT.